Listed below are T cell receptor beta chains from one sample, sequenced in a study of blood T cells in healthy people across ages. TCRdb re-analysed the 5' RACE reads in MiXCR, keeping a single row per CDR3 protein. Of about 760,000 distinct CDR3 sequences in the sample, 25% were seen once. These same data were also listed under a study on T cells of mothers and their children.

Sample: blood. These receptors all stem from a boy between 10 and 17 years old in good health. Each CDR3 is given with its conserved first and last residue. D genes are given only for firm matches. Rows may omit the clone size; those that give it use once, few, many or a size class.

>TRBV7-9|TRBJ2-7|-|-
TGTGCCAGCAGCTTTCTACAGGGATACGAGCAGTACTTC
CASSFLQGYEQYF
>TRBV14|TRBJ1-2|TRBD1|-
TGTGCCAGCAGCCAAGTCGGGACAGGGGGCGAATCCGGCTACACCTTC
CASSQVGTGGESGYTF
>TRBV6-5|TRBJ2-3|-|many
TGTGCCAGCAGGCCCGGTGAAGCAGATACGCAGTATTTT
CASRPGEADTQYF
>TRBV5-6|TRBJ2-3|TRBD2|-
TGTGCCAGCAGCTTGGAGGCGGGGGGACACACAGATACGCAGTATTTT
CASSLEAGGHTDTQYF
>TRBV5-1|TRBJ2-5|TRBD2|-
TGCGCCAGCAGCCCAGGACTAGCGGCCCCGAAGACCCAGTACTTC
CASSPGLAAPKTQYF
>TRBV4-3|TRBJ1-1|-|few
TGCGCCAGCAGCCAAGATAGGGATCACACTGAAGCTTTCTTT
CASSQDRDHTEAFF
>TRBV10-3|TRBJ2-6|-|few
TGTGCCATCAGTGAGTCGGAAGGGGCCAACGTCCTGACTTTC
CAISESEGANVLTF
>TRBV6-2/TRBV6-3|TRBJ2-3|-|-
TGTGCCAGCAGCGAACCGGGACTTGTGACAGATACGCAGTATTTT
CASSEPGLVTDTQYF
>TRBV11-3|TRBJ2-2|-|-
TGTGCCAGCAGCTTAGTAGGGGACGAAGCGAACACCGGGGAGCTGTTTTTT
CASSLVGDEANTGELFF
>TRBV28|TRBJ2-2|-|once
TGTGCCAGCAGTTTATTACAAGCTCAGAACACCGGGGAGCTGTTTTTT
CASSLLQAQNTGELFF
>TRBV13|TRBJ1-1|-|few
TGTGCCAGCAGCGCCCGGGACAAGGGAGGCACTGAAGCTTTCTTT
CASSARDKGGTEAFF
>TRBV9|TRBJ2-7|-|few
TGTGCCAGCAGCGTGGGAGTAACAGGCTACGAGCAGTACTTC
CASSVGVTGYEQYF
>TRBV6-1|TRBJ2-7|TRBD2|-
TGTGCCAGCAGTAGGCCGGCTAGCGGGGGGAACGACGAGCAGTACTTC
CASSRPASGGNDEQYF
>TRBV20-1|TRBJ2-3|TRBD2|-
TGCAGTGCTAGAGGCGGGAGGAGCACAGATACGCAGTATTTT
CSARGGRSTDTQYF
>TRBV15|TRBJ1-2|-|-
TGTGCCACCAGCAGAGATGTAAGGAACAGAGAAAGCTATGGCTACACCTTC
CATSRDVRNRESYGYTF
>TRBV3-1|TRBJ2-3|-|-
TGTGCCAGCAGCCAAGATAAGAGCCGATCAGATACGCAGTATTTT
CASSQDKSRSDTQYF
>TRBV28|TRBJ2-5|TRBD2|once
TGTGCCAGCAGTTTCAGGGGGACTAGCTTCGGGACCCAGTACTTC
CASSFRGTSFGTQYF
>TRBV7-3|TRBJ2-7|-|few
TGTGCCAGTTCCCTTTCCGGGTCGCAATATTACGAGCAGTACTTC
CASSLSGSQYYEQYF
>TRBV4-1|TRBJ1-2|-|many
TGCGCCAGCAGCCTGGCTGGGGATGACTATGGCTACACCTTC
CASSLAGDDYGYTF
>TRBV20-1|TRBJ1-1|-|-
TGCAGTGCTGCGGGGGTAGGGAACACTGAAGCTTTCTTT
CSAAGVGNTEAFF
>TRBV3-1|TRBJ1-3|-|few
TGTGCCAGCAGCCAAGCGAGGTCTGGAAACACCATATATTTT
CASSQARSGNTIYF
>TRBV7-2|TRBJ1-6|-|-
TGTGCCAGCAGGGTGGGGAATTCACCCCTCCACTTT
CASRVGNSPLHF
>TRBV12-3/TRBV12-4|TRBJ1-1|-|-
TGTGCCAGCGGAAGGAATACAGGGCGGACTGAAGCTTTCTTT
CASGRNTGRTEAFF
>TRBV10-3|TRBJ2-1|TRBD2|many
TGTGCCATCAGTGAGTCGCTTGAGGGAGGGAATGAGCAGTTCTTC
CAISESLEGGNEQFF
>TRBV7-9|TRBJ2-4|TRBD2|-
TGTGCCAGCAGCTTCGAGGGCGGGAGGGCCAACATTCAGTACTTC
CASSFEGGRANIQYF
>TRBV27|TRBJ2-1|TRBD1|once
TGTGCCGGCAGTTTATTAGGGACAGGGCTATACAATGAGCAGTTCTTC
CAGSLLGTGLYNEQFF
>TRBV20-1|TRBJ2-5|TRBD2|-
TGCAGTGCCGCGATATGGCTAGCGGATCAAGAGACCCAGTACTTC
CSAAIWLADQETQYF
>TRBV3-1|TRBJ2-5|-|few
TGTGCCAGCAGCCAAGCGATTAGCCCGGCTCGTGAGACCCAGTACTTC
CASSQAISPARETQYF
>TRBV5-8|TRBJ1-3|-|few
TGTGCCAGCAGCCCAGGGTATAGGGTCTATGGAAACACCATATATTTT
CASSPGYRVYGNTIYF
>TRBV28|TRBJ2-5|-|many
TGTGCCAGCAGATTCGGACGGGCCGCGGGGACCCAGTACTTC
CASRFGRAAGTQYF
>TRBV12-3/TRBV12-4|TRBJ2-7|-|-
TGTGCCAGCAGTCTGCTCCTGGGGACGCGGCGTTACGAGCAGTACTTC
CASSLLLGTRRYEQYF
>TRBV29-1|TRBJ1-1|-|-
TGCAGCGTTTGGAATCGAGTAGAGAACACTGAAGCTTTCTTT
CSVWNRVENTEAFF
>TRBV14|TRBJ1-4|-|few
TGTGCCAGCAGCCAAGGACCGGAATCAACTAATGAAAAACTGTTTTTT
CASSQGPESTNEKLFF
>TRBV7-9|TRBJ2-7|-|few
TGTGCCAGCAGCTTAGCCCAGGGTATAAGGGTTTACGAGCAGTACTTC
CASSLAQGIRVYEQYF
>TRBV27|TRBJ1-2|-|-
TGTGCCAGCAGTCGTAAAACAGGGATTGTGGATGGCTACACCTTC
CASSRKTGIVDGYTF
>TRBV29-1|TRBJ2-1|-|-
TGCAGCGTGATGGTAGTAAATGAGCAGTTCTTC
CSVMVVNEQFF
>TRBV29-1|TRBJ2-3|-|few
TGCAGCGGGGACAGCACAGATACGCAGTATTTT
CSGDSTDTQYF
>TRBV7-2|TRBJ2-7|-|-
TGTGCCAGCAGCCAATTACAGGGCTACGAGCAGTACTTC
CASSQLQGYEQYF
>TRBV20-1|TRBJ2-5|-|few
TGCAGTGCTACACACGTAGAGACCCAGTACTTC
CSATHVETQYF
>TRBV10-3|TRBJ2-7|TRBD1|-
TGTGCCATCAGTGAACTCGGACAGGGATCCTACGAGCAGTACTTC
CAISELGQGSYEQYF
>TRBV29-1|TRBJ1-2|-|-
TGCAGCGTTGAAGATCGGCGAAGGGGGTCGGATGGCTACACCTTC
CSVEDRRRGSDGYTF
>TRBV10-3|TRBJ2-5|TRBD2|few
TGTGCCAACACGGGGGGACTAGCGGGAGGAGGAGAGACCCAGTACTTC
CANTGGLAGGGETQYF
>TRBV29-1|TRBJ2-2|TRBD2|-
TGCAGCGTTAAGAGGGGAGGGCCGATGAACACCGGGGAGCTGTTTTTT
CSVKRGGPMNTGELFF
>TRBV29-1|TRBJ2-5|-|few
TGCAGCGTTTTTGCGGTGCGGGAGACCCAGTACTTC
CSVFAVRETQYF
>TRBV29-1|TRBJ2-5|-|-
TGCAGCGTTGAAGCAACAGGGTTGGAGACCCAGTACTTC
CSVEATGLETQYF
>TRBV7-2|TRBJ1-2|TRBD1|few
TGTGCCAGCAGCCACCAAGCCGGGACAGGGAATGGCTACACCTTC
CASSHQAGTGNGYTF
>TRBV6-1|TRBJ1-1|-|-
TGTGCCAGCAGTCAAGAAAAGGGTACTGAAGCTTTCTTT
CASSQEKGTEAFF
>TRBV28|TRBJ2-5|-|many
TGTGCCAGCAGTCGACTACCCCAAGAGACCCAGTACTTC
CASSRLPQETQYF
>TRBV20-1|TRBJ2-7|-|many
TGCAGAAATAGCGGTCCGAGCTCCTACGAGCAGTACTTC
CRNSGPSSYEQYF
>TRBV6-5|TRBJ2-3|-|-
TGTGCCAGCAGTTACGTACTTAGCACAGATACGCAGTATTTT
CASSYVLSTDTQYF
>TRBV9|TRBJ2-1|TRBD2|few
TGTGCCAGCAGCCCAGGGGGACTAGCGGGGAATAATGAGCAGTTCTTC
CASSPGGLAGNNEQFF
>TRBV20-1|TRBJ2-1|TRBD2|-
TGCAGTGCTAGAGATTTACTAGCGCAGTACAATGAGCAGTTCTTC
CSARDLLAQYNEQFF
>TRBV4-2|TRBJ2-1|TRBD2|-
TGTGCCAGCAGCCAAGGAGGGAGGGGCCCCTACAATGAGCAGTTCTTC
CASSQGGRGPYNEQFF
>TRBV5-6|TRBJ1-2|-|-
TGTGCCAGCAGCTTGGGAGGGGACTTCGGCTACACCTTC
CASSLGGDFGYTF
>TRBV5-1|TRBJ1-4|-|-
TGCGCCAGCAGCTTGGGACAGGCCGATGAAAAACTGTTTTTT
CASSLGQADEKLFF